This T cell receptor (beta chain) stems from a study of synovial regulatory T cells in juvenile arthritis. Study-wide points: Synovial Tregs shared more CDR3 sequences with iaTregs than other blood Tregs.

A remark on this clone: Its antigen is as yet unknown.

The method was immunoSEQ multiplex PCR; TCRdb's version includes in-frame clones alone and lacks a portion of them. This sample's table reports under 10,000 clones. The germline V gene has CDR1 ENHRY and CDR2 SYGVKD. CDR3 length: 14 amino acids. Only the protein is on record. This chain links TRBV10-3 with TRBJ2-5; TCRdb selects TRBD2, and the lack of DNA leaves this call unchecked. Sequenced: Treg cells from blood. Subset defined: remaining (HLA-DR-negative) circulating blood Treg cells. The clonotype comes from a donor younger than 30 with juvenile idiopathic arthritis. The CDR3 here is CAIGGTSGGETQYF.